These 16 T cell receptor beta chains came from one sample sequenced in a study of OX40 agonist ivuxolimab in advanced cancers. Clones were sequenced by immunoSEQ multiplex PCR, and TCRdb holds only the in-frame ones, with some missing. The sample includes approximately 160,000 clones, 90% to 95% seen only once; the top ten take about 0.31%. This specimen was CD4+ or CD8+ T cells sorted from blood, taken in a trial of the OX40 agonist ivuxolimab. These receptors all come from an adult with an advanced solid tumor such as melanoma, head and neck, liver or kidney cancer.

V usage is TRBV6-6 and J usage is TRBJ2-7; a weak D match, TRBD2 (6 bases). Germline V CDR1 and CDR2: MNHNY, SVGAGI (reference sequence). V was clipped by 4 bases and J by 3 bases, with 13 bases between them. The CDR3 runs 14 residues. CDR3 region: CASSWSPGDYEQYF. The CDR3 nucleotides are TGTGCCAGCAGTTGGTCTCCGGGGGACTACGAGCAGTACTTC.

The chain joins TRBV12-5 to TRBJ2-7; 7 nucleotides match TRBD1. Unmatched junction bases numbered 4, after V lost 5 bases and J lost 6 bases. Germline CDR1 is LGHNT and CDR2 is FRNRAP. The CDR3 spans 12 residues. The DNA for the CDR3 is TGTGCTAGTGGTCGGGACAGTGGCGAGCAGTACTTC. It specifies CASGRDSGEQYF. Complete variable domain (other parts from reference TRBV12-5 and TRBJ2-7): DARVTQTPRHKVTEMGQEVTMRCQPILGHNTVFWYRQTMMQGLELLAYFRNRAPLDDSGMPKDRFSAEMPDATLATLKIQPSEPRDSAVYFCASGRDSGEQYFGPGTRLTVT.

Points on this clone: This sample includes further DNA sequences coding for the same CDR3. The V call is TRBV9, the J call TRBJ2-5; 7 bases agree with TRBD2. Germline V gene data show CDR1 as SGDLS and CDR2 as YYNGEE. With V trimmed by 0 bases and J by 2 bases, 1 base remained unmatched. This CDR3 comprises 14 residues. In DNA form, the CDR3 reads TGTGCCAGCAGCGTAGGGGGACTACAAGAGACCCAGTACTTC. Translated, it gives CASSVGGLQETQYF.

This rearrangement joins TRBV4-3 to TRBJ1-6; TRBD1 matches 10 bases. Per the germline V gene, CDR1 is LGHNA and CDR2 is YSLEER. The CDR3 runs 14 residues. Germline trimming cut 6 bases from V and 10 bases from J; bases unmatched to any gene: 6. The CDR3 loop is CASSTGQGGSPLHF. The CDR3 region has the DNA TGCGCCAGCAGTACTGGACAGGGGGGATCACCCCTCCACTTT.

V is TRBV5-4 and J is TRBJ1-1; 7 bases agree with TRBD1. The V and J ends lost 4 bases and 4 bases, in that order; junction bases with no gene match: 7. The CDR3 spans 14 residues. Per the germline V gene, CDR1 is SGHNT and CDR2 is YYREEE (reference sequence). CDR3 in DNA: TGTGCCAGCAGCCCCCAGGCAGGGGGCACTGAAGCTTTCTTT. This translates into CASSPQAGGTEAFF.

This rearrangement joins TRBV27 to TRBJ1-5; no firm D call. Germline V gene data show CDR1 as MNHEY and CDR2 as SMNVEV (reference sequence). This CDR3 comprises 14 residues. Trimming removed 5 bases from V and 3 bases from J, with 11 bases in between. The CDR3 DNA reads TGTGCCAGCAGTCCAAGGGATTCCAATCAGCCCCAGCATTTT. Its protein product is CASSPRDSNQPQHF.

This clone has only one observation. This CDR3 reads CASSSTSGPYNEQFF. CDR3 nucleotide sequence: TGTGCCAGCAGCTCGACTAGCGGGCCATACAATGAGCAGTTCTTC. The V gene is TRBV7-2, the J gene TRBJ2-1; 10 nucleotides line up with TRBD2. Germline values: CDR1 SGHTA, CDR2 FQGNSA. With V trimmed by 4 bases and J by 4 bases, 4 bases remained unmatched. The CDR3 sequence is 15 residues long. Complete variable domain (other parts from reference TRBV7-2 and TRBJ2-1): GAGVSQSPSNKVTEKGKDVELRCDPISGHTALYWYRQSLGQGLEFLIYFQGNSAPDKSGLPSDRFSAERTGGSVSTLTIQRTQQEDSAVYLCASSSTSGPYNEQFFGPGTRLTVL.

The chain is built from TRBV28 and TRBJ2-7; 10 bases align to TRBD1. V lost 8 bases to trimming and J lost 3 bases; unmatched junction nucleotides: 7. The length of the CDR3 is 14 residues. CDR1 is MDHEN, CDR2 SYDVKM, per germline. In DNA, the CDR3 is TGTGCCAGCGGAACCGGGACAGGGGTCTACGAGCAGTACTTC. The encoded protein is CASGTGTGVYEQYF.

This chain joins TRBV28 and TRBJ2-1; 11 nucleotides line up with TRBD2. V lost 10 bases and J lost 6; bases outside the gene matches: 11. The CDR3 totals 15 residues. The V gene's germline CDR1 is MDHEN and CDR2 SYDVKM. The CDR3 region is CATQAPSGRTNEQFF. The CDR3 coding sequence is TGTGCCACACAGGCCCCTAGCGGGAGGACCAATGAGCAGTTCTTC. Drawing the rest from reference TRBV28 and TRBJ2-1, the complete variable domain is DVKVTQSSRYLVKRTGEKVFLECVQDMDHENMFWYRQDPGLGLRLIYFSYDVKMKEKGDIPEGYSVSREKKERFSLILESASTNQTSMYLCATQAPSGRTNEQFFGPGTRLTVL.

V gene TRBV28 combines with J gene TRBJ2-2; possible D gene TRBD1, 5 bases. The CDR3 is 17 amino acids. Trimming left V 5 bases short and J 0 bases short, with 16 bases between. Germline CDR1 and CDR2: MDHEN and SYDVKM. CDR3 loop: CASSTPFQGSNTGELFF. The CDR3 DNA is TGTGCCAGCAGTACTCCATTTCAGGGTTCGAACACCGGGGAGCTGTTTTTT.

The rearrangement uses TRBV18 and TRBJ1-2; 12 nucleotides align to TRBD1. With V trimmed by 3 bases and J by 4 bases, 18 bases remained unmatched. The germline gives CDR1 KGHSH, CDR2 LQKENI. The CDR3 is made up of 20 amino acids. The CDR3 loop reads CASSPREAGTGGEGFYGYTF. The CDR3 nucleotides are TGTGCCAGCTCACCCCGAGAGGCGGGGACAGGGGGCGAGGGCTTCTATGGCTACACCTTC. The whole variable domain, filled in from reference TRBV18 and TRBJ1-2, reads NAGVMQNPRHLVRRRGQEARLRCSPMKGHSHVYWYRQLPEEGLKFMVYLQKENIIDESGMPKERFSAEFPKEGPSILRIQQVVRGDSAAYFCASSPREAGTGGEGFYGYTFGSGTRLTVV.

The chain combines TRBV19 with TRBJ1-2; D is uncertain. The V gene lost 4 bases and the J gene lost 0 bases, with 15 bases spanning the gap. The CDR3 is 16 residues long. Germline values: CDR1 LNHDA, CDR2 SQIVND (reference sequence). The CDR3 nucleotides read TGTGCCAGTAGTAAGGAGGACTTCCCATCTAACTATGGCTACACCTTC. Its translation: CASSKEDFPSNYGYTF.

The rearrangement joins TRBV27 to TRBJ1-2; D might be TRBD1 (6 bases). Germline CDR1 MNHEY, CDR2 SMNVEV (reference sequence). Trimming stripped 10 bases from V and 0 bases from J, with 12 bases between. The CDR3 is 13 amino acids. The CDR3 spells CATRGLANYGYTF. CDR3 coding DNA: TGTGCCACCAGGGGACTCGCTAACTATGGCTACACCTTC.

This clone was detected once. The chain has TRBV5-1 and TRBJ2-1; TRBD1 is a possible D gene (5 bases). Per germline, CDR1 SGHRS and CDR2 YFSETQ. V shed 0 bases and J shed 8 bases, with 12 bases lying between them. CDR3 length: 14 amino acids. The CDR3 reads CASSLVAGKDEQFF. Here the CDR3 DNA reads TGCGCCAGCAGCTTGGTAGCAGGGAAAGATGAGCAGTTCTTC. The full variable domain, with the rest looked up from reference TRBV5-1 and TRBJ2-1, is KAGVTQTPRYLIKTRGQQVTLSCSPISGHRSVSWYQQTPGQGLQFLFEYFSETQRNKGNFPGRFSGRQFSNSRSEMNVSTLELGDSALYLCASSLVAGKDEQFFGPGTRLTVL.

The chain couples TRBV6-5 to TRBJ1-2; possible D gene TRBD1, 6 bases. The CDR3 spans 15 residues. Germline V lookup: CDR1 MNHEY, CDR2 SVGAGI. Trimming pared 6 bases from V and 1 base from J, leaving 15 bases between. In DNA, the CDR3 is TGTGCCAGCAGAGACTCGGGACACCTTAACTATGGCTACACCTTC. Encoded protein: CASRDSGHLNYGYTF.

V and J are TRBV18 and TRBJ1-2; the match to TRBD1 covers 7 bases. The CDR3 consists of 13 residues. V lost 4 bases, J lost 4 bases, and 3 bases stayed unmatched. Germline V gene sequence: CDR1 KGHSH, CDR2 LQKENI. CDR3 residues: CASSLRDSYGYTF. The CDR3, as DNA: TGTGCCAGCTCACTCCGGGACAGCTATGGCTACACCTTC. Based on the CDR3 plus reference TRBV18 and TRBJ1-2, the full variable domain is NAGVMQNPRHLVRRRGQEARLRCSPMKGHSHVYWYRQLPEEGLKFMVYLQKENIIDESGMPKERFSAEFPKEGPSILRIQQVVRGDSAAYFCASSLRDSYGYTFGSGTRLTVV.